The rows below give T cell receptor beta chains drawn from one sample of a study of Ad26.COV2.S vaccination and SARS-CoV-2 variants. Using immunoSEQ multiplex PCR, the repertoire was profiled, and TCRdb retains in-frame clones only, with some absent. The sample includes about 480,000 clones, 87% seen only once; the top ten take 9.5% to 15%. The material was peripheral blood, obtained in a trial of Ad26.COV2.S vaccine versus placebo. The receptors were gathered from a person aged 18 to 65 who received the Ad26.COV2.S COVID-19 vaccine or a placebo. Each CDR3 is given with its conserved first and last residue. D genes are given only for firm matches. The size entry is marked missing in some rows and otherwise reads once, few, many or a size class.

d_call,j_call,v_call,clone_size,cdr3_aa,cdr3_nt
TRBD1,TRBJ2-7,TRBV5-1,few,CASSSRDRGYEQYF,TGCGCCAGCAGCTCCCGGGACAGGGGCTACGAGCAGTACTTC
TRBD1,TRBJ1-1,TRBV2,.,CASSGTGGGNTEAFF,TGTGCCAGCAGTGGAACAGGGGGAGGGAACACTGAAGCTTTCTTT
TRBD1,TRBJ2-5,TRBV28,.,CATTTNRGETQYF,TGTGCCACCACAACAAACAGGGGAGAGACCCAGTACTTC
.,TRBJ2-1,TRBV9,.,CASSVASANEQFF,TGTGCCAGCAGCGTAGCAAGCGCCAATGAGCAGTTCTTC
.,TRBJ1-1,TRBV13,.,CASSPRDGNTEAFF,TGTGCCAGCAGCCCACGGGACGGGAACACTGAAGCTTTCTTT
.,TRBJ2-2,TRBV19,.,CASSPTGSPTGELFF,TGTGCCAGTAGCCCTACAGGGTCCCCCACCGGGGAGCTGTTTTTT
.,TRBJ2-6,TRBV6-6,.,CASRYGGSGANVLTF,TGTGCCAGCAGGTACGGAGGCTCTGGGGCCAACGTCCTGACTTTC
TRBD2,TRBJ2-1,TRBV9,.,CASSHGGAGNEQFF,TGTGCCAGCAGCCACGGGGGGGCCGGGAATGAGCAGTTCTTC
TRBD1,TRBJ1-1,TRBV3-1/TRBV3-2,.,CASSLGTGNTEAFF,TGTGCCAGCAGCCTCGGGACAGGGAACACTGAAGCTTTCTTT
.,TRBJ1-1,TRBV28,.,CASSLVNMNTEAFF,TGTGCCAGCAGTCTGGTCAATATGAACACTGAAGCTTTCTTT
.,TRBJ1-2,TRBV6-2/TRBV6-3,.,CASTPRGRGYGYTF,TGTGCCAGCACCCCACGCGGCAGAGGCTATGGCTACACCTTC
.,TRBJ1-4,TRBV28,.,CASSMGGPNEKLFF,TGTGCCAGCAGTATGGGGGGACCGAATGAAAAACTGTTTTTT
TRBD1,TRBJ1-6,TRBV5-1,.,CASSLAAGGGSNSPLHF,TGCGCCAGCAGCTTGGCAGCAGGGGGCGGATCTAATTCACCCCTCCACTTT
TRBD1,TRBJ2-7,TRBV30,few,CAWKQGSYEQYF,TGTGCCTGGAAACAGGGGAGCTACGAGCAGTACTTC